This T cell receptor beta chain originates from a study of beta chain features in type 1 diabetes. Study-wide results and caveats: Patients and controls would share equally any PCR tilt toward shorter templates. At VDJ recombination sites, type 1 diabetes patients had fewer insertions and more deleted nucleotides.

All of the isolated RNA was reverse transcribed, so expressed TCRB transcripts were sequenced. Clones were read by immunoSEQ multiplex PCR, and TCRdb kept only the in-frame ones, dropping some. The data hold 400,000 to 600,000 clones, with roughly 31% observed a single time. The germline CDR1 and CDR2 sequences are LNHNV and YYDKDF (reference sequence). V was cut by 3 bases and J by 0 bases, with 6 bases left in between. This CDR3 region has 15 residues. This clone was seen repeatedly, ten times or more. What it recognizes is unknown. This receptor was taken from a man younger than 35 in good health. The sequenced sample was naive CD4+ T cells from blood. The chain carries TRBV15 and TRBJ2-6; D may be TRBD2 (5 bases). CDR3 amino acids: CATSSGNSGANVLTF. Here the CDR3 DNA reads TGTGCCACCAGCAGCGGGAACTCTGGGGCCAACGTCCTGACTTTC.